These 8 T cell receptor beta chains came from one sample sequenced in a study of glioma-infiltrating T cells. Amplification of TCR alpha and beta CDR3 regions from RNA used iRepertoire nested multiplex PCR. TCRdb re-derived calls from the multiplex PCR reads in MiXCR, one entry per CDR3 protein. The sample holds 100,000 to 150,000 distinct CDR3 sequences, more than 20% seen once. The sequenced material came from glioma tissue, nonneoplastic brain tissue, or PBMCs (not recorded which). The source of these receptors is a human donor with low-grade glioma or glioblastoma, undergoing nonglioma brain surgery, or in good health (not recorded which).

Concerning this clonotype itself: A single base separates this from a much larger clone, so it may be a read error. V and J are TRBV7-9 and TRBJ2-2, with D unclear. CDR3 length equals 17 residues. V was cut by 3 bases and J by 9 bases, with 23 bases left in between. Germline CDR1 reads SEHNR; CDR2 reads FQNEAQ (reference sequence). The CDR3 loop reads CASSFRDLGKRPWELFF. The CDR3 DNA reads TGTGCCAGCAGCTTTAGGGATTTAGGCAAGCGCCCCTGGGAGCTGTTTTTT.

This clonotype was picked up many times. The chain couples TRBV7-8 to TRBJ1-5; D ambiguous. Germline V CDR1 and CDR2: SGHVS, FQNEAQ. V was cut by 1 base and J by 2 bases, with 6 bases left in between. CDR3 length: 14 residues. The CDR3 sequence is CASSLVLGNQPQHF. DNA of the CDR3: TGTGCCAGCAGCTTAGTACTGGGCAATCAGCCCCAGCATTTT. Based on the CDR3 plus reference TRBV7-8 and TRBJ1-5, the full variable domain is GAGVSQSPRYKVAKRGQDVALRCDPISGHVSLFWYQQALGQGPEFLTYFQNEAQLDKSGLPSDRFFAERPEGSVSTLKIQRTQQEDSAVYLCASSLVLGNQPQHFGDGTRLSIL.

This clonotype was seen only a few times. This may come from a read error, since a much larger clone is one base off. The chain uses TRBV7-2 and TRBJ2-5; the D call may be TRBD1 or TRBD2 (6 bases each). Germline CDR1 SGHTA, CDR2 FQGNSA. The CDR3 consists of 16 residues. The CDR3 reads CASRLGDNGSQGTQYF. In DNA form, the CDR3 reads TGTGCCAGCCGCTTAGGGGACAACGGGAGTCAAGGGACCCAGTACTTC.

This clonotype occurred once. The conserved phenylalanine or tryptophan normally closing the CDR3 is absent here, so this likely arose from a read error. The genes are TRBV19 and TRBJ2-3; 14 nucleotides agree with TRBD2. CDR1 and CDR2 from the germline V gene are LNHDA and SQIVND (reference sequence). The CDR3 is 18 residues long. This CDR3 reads CAISPQARLAGGPGTQYS. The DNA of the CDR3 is TGTGCCATTAGTCCCCAGGCGAGACTAGCGGGAGGGCCGGGTACGCAGTATTCT.

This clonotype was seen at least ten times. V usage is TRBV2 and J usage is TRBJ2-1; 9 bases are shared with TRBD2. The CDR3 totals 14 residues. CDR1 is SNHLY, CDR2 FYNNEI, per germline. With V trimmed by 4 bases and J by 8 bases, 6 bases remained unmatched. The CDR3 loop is CASSVSGRIDEQFF. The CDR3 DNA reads TGTGCCAGCAGTGTTAGCGGGAGAATCGATGAGCAGTTCTTC.

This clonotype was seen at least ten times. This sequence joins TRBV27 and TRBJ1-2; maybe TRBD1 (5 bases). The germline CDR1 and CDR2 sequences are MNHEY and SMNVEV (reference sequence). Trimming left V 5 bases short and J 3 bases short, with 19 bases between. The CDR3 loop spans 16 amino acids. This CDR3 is CASSPSVGDYHYGYTF. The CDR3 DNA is TGTGCCAGCAGTCCAAGTGTCGGGGACTATCACTATGGCTACACCTTC.

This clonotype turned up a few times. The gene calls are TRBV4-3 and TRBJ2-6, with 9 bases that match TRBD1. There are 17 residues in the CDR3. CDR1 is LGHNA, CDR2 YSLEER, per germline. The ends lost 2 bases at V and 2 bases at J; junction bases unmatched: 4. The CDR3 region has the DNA TGCGCCAGCAGCCAACCATGGGACAGGGCTGGGGCCAACGTCCTGACTTTC. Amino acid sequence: CASSQPWDRAGANVLTF.

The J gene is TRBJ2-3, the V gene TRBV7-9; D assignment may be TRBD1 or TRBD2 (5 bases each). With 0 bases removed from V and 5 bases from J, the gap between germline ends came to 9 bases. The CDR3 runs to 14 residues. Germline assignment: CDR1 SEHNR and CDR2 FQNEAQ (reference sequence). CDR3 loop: CASSLAGPKDTQYF. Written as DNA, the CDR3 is TGTGCCAGCAGCTTAGCGGGACCCAAAGATACGCAGTATTTT.